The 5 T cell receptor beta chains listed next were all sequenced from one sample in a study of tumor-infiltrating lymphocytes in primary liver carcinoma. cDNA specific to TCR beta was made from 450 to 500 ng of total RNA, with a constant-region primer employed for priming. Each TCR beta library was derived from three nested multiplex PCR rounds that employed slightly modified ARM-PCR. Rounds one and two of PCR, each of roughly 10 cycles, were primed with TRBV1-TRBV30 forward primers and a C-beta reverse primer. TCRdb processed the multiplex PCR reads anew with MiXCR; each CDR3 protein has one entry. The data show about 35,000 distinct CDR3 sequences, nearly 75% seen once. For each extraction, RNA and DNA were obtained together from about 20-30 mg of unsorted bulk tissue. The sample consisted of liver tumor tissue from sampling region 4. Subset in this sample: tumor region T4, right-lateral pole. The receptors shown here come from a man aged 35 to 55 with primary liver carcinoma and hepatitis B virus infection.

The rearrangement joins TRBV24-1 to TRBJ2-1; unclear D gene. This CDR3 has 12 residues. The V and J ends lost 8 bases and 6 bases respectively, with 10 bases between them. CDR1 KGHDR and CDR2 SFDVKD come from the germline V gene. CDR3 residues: CATNELLNEQFF. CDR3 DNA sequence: TGTGCCACCAATGAGTTACTCAATGAGCAGTTCTTC.

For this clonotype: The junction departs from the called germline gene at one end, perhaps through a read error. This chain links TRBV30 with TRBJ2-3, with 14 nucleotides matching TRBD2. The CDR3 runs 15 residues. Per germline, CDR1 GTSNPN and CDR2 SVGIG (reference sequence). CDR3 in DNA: TGTGTCTGGAGTGGGACTAGCGGGAGAGCAGTTACGCGGTATTTT. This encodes CVWSGTSGRAVTRYF.

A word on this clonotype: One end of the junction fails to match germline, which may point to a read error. CDR3 in amino acids: CAISGSTGLSAYGYIF. CDR3 in DNA: TGTGCCATTAGTGGGTCAACAGGGCTCTCAGCCTATGGCTACATCTTC. J is TRBJ1-2 and V is TRBV10-3, with TRBD1 as a possible D gene (6 bases). Per germline, CDR1 ENHRY and CDR2 SYGVKD. The CDR3 runs to 16 residues.

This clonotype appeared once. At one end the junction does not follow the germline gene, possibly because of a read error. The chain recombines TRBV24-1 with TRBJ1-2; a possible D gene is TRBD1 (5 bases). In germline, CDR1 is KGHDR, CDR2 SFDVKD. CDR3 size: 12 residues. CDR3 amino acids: CTTSDFWWGYTF. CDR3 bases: TGTACCACCAGTGATTTTTGGTGGGGCTACACTTTC.

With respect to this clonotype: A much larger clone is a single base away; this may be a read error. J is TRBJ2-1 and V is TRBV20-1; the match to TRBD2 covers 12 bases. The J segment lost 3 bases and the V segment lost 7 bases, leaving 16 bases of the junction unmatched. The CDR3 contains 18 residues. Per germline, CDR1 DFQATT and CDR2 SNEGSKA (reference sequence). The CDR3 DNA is TGCAGTGTTCAGAGAGGTCGGACTAGCGGGAAGCTCTACAATGAGCAGTTCTTC. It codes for CSVQRGRTSGKLYNEQFF.